The rows below give T cell receptor beta chains drawn from one sample of a study of cytomegalovirus exposure and HLA in healthy donors. The data were produced by immunoSEQ multiplex PCR, yet TCRdb's version contains in-frame clones alone and is incomplete. The repertoire holds 70,000 to 95,000 clones, with 62% as singletons. The source material was PBMCs. The receptors here all came from a woman in her twenties or thirties in good health and CMV-seropositive. Each CDR3 is given with its conserved first and last residue. D genes are given only for firm matches. Clone size is not always given. Where it is, it says once, few, many or a class for expanded clones.

>TRBJ1-4|TRBD1|-|15|TRBV5-1
CASSFRTGTDEKLFF
TGCGCCAGCAGCTTCCGGACAGGGACCGATGAAAAACTGTTTTTT
>TRBJ2-3|TRBD2|few|16|TRBV4-1
CASRVLAGGITDTQYF
TGCGCCAGCAGGGTTCTAGCGGGGGGGATCACAGATACGCAGTATTTT
>TRBJ2-7|TRBD1|once|15|TRBV4-1
CASSQVKGQGYEQYF
TGCGCCAGCAGCCAAGTTAAGGGACAGGGCTACGAGCAGTACTTC
>TRBJ2-2|-|-|15|TRBV5-1
CASSLGAESTGELFF
TGCGCCAGCAGCTTGGGGGCAGAATCCACCGGGGAGCTGTTTTTT
>TRBJ1-1|-|-|15|TRBV5-5
CASSLSQGLNTEAFF
TGTGCCAGCAGCTTAAGTCAGGGATTGAACACTGAAGCTTTCTTT
>TRBJ2-5|-|-|15|TRBV19
CASSIREGWAETQYF
TGTGCCAGTAGTATCCGAGAAGGTTGGGCGGAGACCCAGTACTTC
>TRBJ2-2|-|-|15|TRBV30
CAWSVGQGSTGELFF
TGTGCCTGGAGTGTGGGGCAGGGATCCACCGGGGAGCTGTTTTTT
>TRBJ1-1|-|-|12|TRBV19
CASSFGNPEAFF
TGTGCCAGTAGTTTCGGGAACCCTGAAGCTTTCTTT
>TRBJ1-1|-|few|14|TRBV7-3
CASSFGDGGTEAFF
TGTGCCAGCAGCTTTGGGGACGGGGGCACTGAAGCTTTCTTT
>TRBJ1-2|-|-|14|TRBV4-3
CASSQDAGRYGYTF
TGCGCCAGCAGCCAAGATGCGGGCAGGTATGGCTACACCTTC
>TRBJ2-7|-|-|15|TRBV7-2
CASSSSGLVPYEQYF
TGTGCCAGCAGCTCCTCGGGACTCGTCCCCTACGAGCAGTACTTC
>TRBJ1-1|-|-|14|TRBV7-2
CASRPPGMGAEAFF
TGTGCCAGCCGGCCGCCGGGGATGGGCGCTGAAGCTTTCTTT
>TRBJ2-7|TRBD1|-|14|TRBV6-1
CASSERQGHYEQYF
TGTGCCAGCAGTGAGAGACAGGGCCACTACGAGCAGTACTTC
>TRBJ1-4|-|-|14|TRBV30
CAWRPGTYEEKLFF
TGTGCCTGGAGGCCCGGGACATACGAGGAAAAACTGTTTTTT
>TRBJ1-5|TRBD1|few|16|TRBV19
CASSRSGQGNNQPQHF
TGTGCCAGTAGTAGGTCGGGACAGGGGAACAATCAGCCCCAGCATTTT
>TRBJ2-2|-|-|18|TRBV19
CASSIDPYRGSATGELFF
TGTGCCAGTAGTATAGATCCTTATCGGGGGAGCGCAACCGGGGAGCTGTTTTTT
>TRBJ1-1|-|-|11|TRBV7-9
CSSSSQGEAFF
TGTTCCAGCAGCTCACAGGGTGAAGCTTTCTTT
>TRBJ1-6|-|few|15|TRBV27
CASSLRGQNNSPLHF
TGTGCCAGCAGTTTACGGGGACAAAATAATTCACCCCTCCACTTT
>TRBJ2-7|-|few|12|TRBV19
CASSIRRGEQYF
TGTGCCAGTAGTATCAGGCGGGGCGAGCAGTACTTC
>TRBJ2-6|-|-|15|TRBV5-1
CASSVGYSGANVLTF
TGCGCCAGCAGCGTGGGTTACTCTGGGGCCAACGTCCTGACTTTC
>TRBJ2-1|TRBD2|few|16|TRBV9
CASSVGRLAGGGEQFF
TGTGCCAGCAGCGTAGGACGACTAGCGGGGGGAGGGGAGCAGTTCTTC
>TRBJ1-6|TRBD1|once|15|TRBV6-6
CASSTDRGLDSPLHF
TGTGCCAGCAGCACCGACAGGGGGCTGGATTCACCCCTCCACTTT
>TRBJ2-5|-|few|13|TRBV4-3
CASSQDRLRAQYF
TGCGCCAGCAGCCAAGATCGTTTGCGGGCCCAGTACTTC
>TRBJ1-2|-|few|14|TRBV6-5
CASSYGRRGGSPAF
TGTGCCAGCAGTTACGGGCGCCGGGGGGGTTCCCCCGCCTTC
>TRBJ1-6|-|few|15|TRBV2
CASTDFGGRVSPLHF
TGTGCCAGCACCGATTTTGGTGGGCGAGTTTCACCCCTCCACTTT
>TRBJ1-5|TRBD1|-|17|TRBV4-1
CASSHLFPGQPHQPQHF
TGCGCCAGCAGCCATCTTTTTCCGGGACAGCCCCATCAGCCCCAGCATTTT
>TRBJ2-7|-|-|14|TRBV28
CATKAGFPTNEQYF
TGTGCCACCAAAGCAGGGTTTCCGACGAACGAGCAGTACTTC
>TRBJ1-3|-|-|12|TRBV2
CASSVLGNTIYF
TGTGCCAGCAGTGTCCTGGGAAACACCATATATTTT
>TRBJ2-5|TRBD2|once|17|TRBV9
CASSLGTSGGGMETQYF
TGTGCCAGCAGCCTAGGGACTAGCGGGGGGGGAATGGAGACCCAGTACTTC
>TRBJ2-7|-|-|15|TRBV7-8
CASSLDPVGIYEQYF
TGTGCCAGCAGCCTTGACCCAGTGGGCATCTACGAGCAGTACTTC
>TRBJ1-3|-|once|14|TRBV6-1
CASSRDSSGNTIYF
TGTGCCAGCAGTCGAGACAGCTCTGGAAACACCATATATTTT
>TRBJ1-1|-|-|15|TRBV5-3
CARSLVETTNTEAFF
TGTGCCAGAAGCTTGGTCGAGACAACGAACACTGAAGCTTTCTTT
>TRBJ2-2|TRBD1|-|12|TRBV12-5
CASGTGAGELFF
TGTGCTAGTGGGACAGGGGCCGGGGAGCTGTTTTTT
>TRBJ2-3|TRBD2|-|16|TRBV7-9
CASSSAGTSGIDTQYF
TGTGCCAGCAGCTCGGCCGGGACTAGCGGCATAGATACGCAGTATTTT
>TRBJ1-1|-|-|14|TRBV7-3
CASSSTGPPAPAFF
TGTGCCAGCAGCTCCACAGGGCCTCCCGCTCCCGCTTTCTTT
>TRBJ1-3|-|-|15|TRBV28
CASRGGRSSGNTIYF
TGTGCCAGCAGGGGGGGACGCAGCTCTGGAAACACCATATATTTT
>TRBJ2-1|TRBD2|-|21|TRBV4-3
CASSQPVDGTSGVSSYNEQFF
TGCGCCAGCAGCCAGCCGGTCGACGGGACTAGCGGGGTGAGCTCCTACAATGAGCAGTTCTTC
>TRBJ2-5|TRBD2|-|16|TRBV11-2
CASSRLAGSYQETQYF
TGTGCCAGCAGCCGATTAGCGGGCTCGTACCAAGAGACCCAGTACTTC
>TRBJ1-2|TRBD1|-|14|TRBV27
CASRLDRAPYGYTF
TGTGCCAGCCGCCTCGACAGGGCCCCCTATGGCTACACCTTC
>TRBJ2-1|TRBD2|-|16|TRBV6-4
CASSASRRGGHDEQFF
TGTGCCAGCAGTGCTTCCCGGCGGGGGGGCCACGATGAGCAGTTCTTC
>TRBJ1-1|-|few|15|TRBV5-6
CASSWGGRLNTEAFF
TGTGCCAGCAGCTGGGGAGGCAGATTGAACACTGAAGCTTTCTTT
>TRBJ1-1|-|-|20|TRBV5-1
CASSLPGGRPMGGLNTEAFF
TGCGCCAGCAGCCTGCCTGGGGGGCGCCCCATGGGAGGGTTGAACACTGAAGCTTTCTTT
>TRBJ1-1|-|few|16|TRBV27
CASSHLQAPLNTEAFF
TGTGCCAGCAGTCACCTCCAGGCCCCGCTGAACACTGAAGCTTTCTTT
>TRBJ2-7|-|-|13|TRBV5-1
CASSPTGNYEQYF
TGCGCCAGCAGCCCAACAGGGAACTACGAGCAGTACTTC
>TRBJ2-1|TRBD1|-|14|TRBV6-1
CASRDDRGYNEQFF
TGTGCCAGCAGGGATGACAGGGGCTACAATGAGCAGTTCTTC
>TRBJ2-5|-|-|13|TRBV14
CASSQGVRETQYF
TGTGCCAGCAGCCAGGGCGTAAGAGAGACCCAGTACTTC
>TRBJ2-1|TRBD2|few|16|TRBV5-5
CASSLTSGDPGNEQFF
TGTGCCAGCAGCTTGACTAGCGGGGACCCGGGAAATGAGCAGTTCTTC
>TRBJ2-1|-|-|16|TRBV4-3
CASSQESLGSYNEQFF
TGCGCCAGCAGCCAGGAGTCTTTGGGTTCCTACAATGAGCAGTTCTTC